Included here is one TCR beta chain sequence, with context. As yet, its antigen is unknown. The CDR3 runs to 14 residues. Per germline, CDR1 MNHNS and CDR2 SASEGT. Unmatched junction bases numbered 6, after V lost 5 bases and J lost 3 bases. This record belongs to a study of OX40 agonist ivuxolimab in advanced cancers. General study findings and limits: At 0.1 to 3.0 mg/kg and by week 6, CD4+ and CD8+ T cells in the blood had expanded clonally. Among patients with partial responses at 0.1-3.0 mg/kg, clonal expansion was among the lowest. Expanded clones were, on average, more numerous in CD8+ T cells than in CD4+.

Generated by immunoSEQ multiplex PCR, the TCRdb table keeps only in-frame clones and is missing some. The table lists 65,000 to 90,000 clones, 85% to 90% of them singletons. This specimen consisted of CD4+ or CD8+ T cells sorted from blood, obtained in a trial of the OX40 agonist ivuxolimab. The genes are TRBV6-1 and TRBJ1-1; 7 nucleotides line up with TRBD1. The sequence came from an adult with an advanced solid tumor such as melanoma, head and neck, liver or kidney cancer. DNA of the CDR3: TGTGCCAGCAGTACGGGGACAGTCCACACTGAAGCTTTCTTT. Translated, it gives CASSTGTVHTEAFF.